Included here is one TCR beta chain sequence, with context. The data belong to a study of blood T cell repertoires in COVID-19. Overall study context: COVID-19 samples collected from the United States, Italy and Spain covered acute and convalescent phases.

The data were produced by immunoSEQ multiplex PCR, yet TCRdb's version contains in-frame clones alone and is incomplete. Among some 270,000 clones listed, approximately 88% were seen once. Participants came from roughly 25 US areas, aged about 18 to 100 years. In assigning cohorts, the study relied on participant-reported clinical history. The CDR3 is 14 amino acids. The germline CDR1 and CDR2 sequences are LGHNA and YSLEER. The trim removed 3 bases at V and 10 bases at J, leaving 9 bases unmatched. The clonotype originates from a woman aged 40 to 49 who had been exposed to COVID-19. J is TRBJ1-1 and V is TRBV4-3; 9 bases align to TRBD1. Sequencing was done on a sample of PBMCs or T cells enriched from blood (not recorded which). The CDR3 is CASSQGQGKYPAFF. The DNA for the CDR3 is TGCGCCAGCAGCCAGGGACAGGGAAAATACCCAGCTTTCTTT.